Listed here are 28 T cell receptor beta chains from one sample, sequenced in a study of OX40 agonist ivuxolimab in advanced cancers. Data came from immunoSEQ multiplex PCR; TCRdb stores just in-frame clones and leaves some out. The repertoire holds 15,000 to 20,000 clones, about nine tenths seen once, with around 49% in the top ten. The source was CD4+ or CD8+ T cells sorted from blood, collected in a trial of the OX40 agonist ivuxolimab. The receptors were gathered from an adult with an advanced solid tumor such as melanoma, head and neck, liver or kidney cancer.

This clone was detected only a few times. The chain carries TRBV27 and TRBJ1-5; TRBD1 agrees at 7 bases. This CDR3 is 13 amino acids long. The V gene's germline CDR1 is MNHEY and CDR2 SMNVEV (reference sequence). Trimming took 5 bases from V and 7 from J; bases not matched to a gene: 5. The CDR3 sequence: CASSPTGLQPQHF. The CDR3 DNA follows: TGTGCCAGCAGTCCGACAGGGCTGCAGCCCCAGCATTTT.

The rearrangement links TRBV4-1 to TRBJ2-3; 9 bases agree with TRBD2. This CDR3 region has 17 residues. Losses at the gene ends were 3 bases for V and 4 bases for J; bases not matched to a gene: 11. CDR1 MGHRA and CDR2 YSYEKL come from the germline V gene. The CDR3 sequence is CASSHPLAGSSPDTQYF. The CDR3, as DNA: TGCGCCAGCAGCCATCCCCTAGCGGGAAGTTCACCAGATACGCAGTATTTT.

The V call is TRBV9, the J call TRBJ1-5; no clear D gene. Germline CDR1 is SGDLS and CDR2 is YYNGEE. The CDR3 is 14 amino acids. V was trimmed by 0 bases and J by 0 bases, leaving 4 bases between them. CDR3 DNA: TGTGCCAGCAGCGTAGATGATAGCAATCAGCCCCAGCATTTT. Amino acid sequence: CASSVDDSNQPQHF.

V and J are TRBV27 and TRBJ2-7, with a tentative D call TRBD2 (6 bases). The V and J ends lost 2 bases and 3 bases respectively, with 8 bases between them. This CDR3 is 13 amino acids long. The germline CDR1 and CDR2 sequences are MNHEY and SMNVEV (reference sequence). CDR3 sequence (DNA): TGTGCCAGCAGTTTAGGACTACGCTACGAGCAGTACTTC. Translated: CASSLGLRYEQYF.

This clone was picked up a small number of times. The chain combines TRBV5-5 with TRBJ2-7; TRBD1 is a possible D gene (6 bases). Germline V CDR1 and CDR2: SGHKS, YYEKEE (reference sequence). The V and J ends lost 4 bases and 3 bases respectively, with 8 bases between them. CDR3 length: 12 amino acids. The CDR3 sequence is CASSGGHYEQYF. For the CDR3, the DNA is TGTGCCAGCAGCGGGGGACACTACGAGCAGTACTTC.

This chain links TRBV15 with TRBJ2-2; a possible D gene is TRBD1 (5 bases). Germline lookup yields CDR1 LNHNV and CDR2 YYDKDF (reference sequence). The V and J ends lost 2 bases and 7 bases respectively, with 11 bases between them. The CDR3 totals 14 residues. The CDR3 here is CATSRHPQGGELFF. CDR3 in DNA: TGTGCCACCAGCAGACACCCCCAGGGCGGGGAGCTGTTTTTT.

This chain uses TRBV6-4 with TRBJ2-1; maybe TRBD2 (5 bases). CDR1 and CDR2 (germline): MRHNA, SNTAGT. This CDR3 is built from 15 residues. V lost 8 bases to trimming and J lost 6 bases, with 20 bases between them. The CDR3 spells CASGELGTALNEQFF. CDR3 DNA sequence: TGTGCCAGCGGGGAGCTTGGAACCGCACTCAATGAGCAGTTCTTC.

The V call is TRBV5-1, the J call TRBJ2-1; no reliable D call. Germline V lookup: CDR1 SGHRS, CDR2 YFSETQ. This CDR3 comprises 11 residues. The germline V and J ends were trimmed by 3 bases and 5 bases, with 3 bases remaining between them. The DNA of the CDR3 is TGCGCCAGCAGCTCTCACAATGAGCAGTTCTTC. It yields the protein CASSSHNEQFF. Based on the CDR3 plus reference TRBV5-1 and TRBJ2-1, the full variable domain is KAGVTQTPRYLIKTRGQQVTLSCSPISGHRSVSWYQQTPGQGLQFLFEYFSETQRNKGNFPGRFSGRQFSNSRSEMNVSTLELGDSALYLCASSSHNEQFFGPGTRLTVL.

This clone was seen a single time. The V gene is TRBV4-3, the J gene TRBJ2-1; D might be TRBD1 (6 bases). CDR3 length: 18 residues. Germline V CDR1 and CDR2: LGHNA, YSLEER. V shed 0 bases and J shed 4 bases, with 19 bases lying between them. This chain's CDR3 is CASSQDSSGVGFYNEQFF. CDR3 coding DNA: TGCGCCAGCAGCCAAGATAGCTCAGGGGTGGGGTTTTACAATGAGCAGTTCTTC.

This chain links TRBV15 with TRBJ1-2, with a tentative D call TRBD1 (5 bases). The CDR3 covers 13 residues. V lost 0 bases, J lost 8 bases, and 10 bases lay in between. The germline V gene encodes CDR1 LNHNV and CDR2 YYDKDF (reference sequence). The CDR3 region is CATSRDRQRGYTF. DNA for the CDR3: TGTGCCACCAGCAGAGACCGACAGAGGGGCTACACCTTC.

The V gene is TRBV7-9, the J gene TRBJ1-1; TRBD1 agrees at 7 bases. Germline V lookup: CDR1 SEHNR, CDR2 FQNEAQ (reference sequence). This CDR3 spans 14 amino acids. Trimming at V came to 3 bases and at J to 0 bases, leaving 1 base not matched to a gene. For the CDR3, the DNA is TGTGCCAGCAGCTTGACAGGGATGAACACTGAAGCTTTCTTT. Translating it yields CASSLTGMNTEAFF.

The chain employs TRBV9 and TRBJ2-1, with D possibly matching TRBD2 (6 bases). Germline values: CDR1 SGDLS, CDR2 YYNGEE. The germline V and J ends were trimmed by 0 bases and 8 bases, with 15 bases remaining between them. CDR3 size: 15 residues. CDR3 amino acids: CASSVAGRGGDEQFF. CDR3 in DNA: TGTGCCAGCAGCGTAGCCGGGAGAGGAGGAGATGAGCAGTTCTTC. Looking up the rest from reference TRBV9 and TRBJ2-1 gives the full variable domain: DSGVTQTPKHLITATGQRVTLRCSPRSGDLSVYWYQQSLDQGLQFLIQYYNGEERAKGNILERFSAQQFPDLHSELNLSSLELGDSALYFCASSVAGRGGDEQFFGPGTRLTVL.

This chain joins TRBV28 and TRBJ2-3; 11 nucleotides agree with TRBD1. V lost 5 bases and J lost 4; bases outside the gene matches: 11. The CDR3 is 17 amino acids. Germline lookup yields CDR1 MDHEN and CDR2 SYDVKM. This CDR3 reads CASSAPGQGDEPDTQYF. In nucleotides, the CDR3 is TGTGCCAGCAGTGCCCCGGGACAGGGGGACGAGCCAGATACGCAGTATTTT. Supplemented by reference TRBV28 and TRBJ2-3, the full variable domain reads DVKVTQSSRYLVKRTGEKVFLECVQDMDHENMFWYRQDPGLGLRLIYFSYDVKMKEKGDIPEGYSVSREKKERFSLILESASTNQTSMYLCASSAPGQGDEPDTQYFGPGTRLTVL.

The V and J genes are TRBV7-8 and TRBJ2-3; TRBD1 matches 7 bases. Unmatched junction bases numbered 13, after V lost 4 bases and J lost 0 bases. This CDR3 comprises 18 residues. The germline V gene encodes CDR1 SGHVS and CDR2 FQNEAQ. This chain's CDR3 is CASSWVRGRGTSTDTQYF. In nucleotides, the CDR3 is TGTGCCAGCAGCTGGGTGAGGGGGCGCGGAACTAGCACAGATACGCAGTATTTT.

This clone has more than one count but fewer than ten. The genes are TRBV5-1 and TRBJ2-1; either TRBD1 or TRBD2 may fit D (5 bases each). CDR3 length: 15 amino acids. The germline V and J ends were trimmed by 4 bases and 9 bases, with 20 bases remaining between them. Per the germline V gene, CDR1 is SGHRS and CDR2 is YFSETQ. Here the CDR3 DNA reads TGCGCCAGCAGCCCAGGGAGCTACACCCGAGGTGAGCAGTTCTTC. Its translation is CASSPGSYTRGEQFF.

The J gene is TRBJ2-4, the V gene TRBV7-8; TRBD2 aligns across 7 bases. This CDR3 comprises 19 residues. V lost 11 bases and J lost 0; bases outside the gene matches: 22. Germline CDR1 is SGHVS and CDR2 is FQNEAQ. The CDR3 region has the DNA TGTGCCCGCTTGCTTTTGAGACTAGCTAAGAAACTAGCCAAAAACATTCAGTACTTC. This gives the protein CARLLLRLAKKLAKNIQYF.

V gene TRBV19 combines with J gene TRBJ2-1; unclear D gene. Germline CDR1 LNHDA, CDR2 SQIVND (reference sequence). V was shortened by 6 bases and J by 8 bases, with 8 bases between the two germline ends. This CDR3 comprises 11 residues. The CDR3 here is CASSRSYEQFF. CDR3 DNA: TGTGCCAGTAGCCGGAGCTATGAGCAGTTCTTC. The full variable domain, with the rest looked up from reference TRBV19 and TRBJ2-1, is DGGITQSPKYLFRKEGQNVTLSCEQNLNHDAMYWYRQDPGQGLRLIYYSQIVNDFQKGDIAEGYSVSREKKESFPLTVTSAQKNPTAFYLCASSRSYEQFFGPGTRLTVL.

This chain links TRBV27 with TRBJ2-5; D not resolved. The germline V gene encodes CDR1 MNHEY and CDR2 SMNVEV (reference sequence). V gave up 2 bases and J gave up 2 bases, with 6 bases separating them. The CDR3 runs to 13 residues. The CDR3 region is CASSLRDQETQYF. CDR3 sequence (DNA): TGTGCCAGCAGTTTAAGGGATCAAGAGACCCAGTACTTC.

CDR3 nucleotide sequence: TGCGCCAGCAGCCAAGCGTTTCCTTGGACAGATACGCAGTATTTT. This sequence encodes CASSQAFPWTDTQYF. V gene TRBV4-1 combines with J gene TRBJ2-3; D is undetermined. The germline V gene has CDR1 MGHRA and CDR2 YSYEKL. The V and J ends lost 1 base and 3 bases respectively, with 11 bases between them. The CDR3 runs 15 residues.

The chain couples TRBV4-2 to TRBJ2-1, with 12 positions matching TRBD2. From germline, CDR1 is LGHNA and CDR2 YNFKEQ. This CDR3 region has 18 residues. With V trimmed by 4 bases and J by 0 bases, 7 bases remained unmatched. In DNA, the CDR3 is TGTGCCAGCAGCCCGGGACTAGCGGGCCCGGGCTCCTACAATGAGCAGTTCTTC. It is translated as CASSPGLAGPGSYNEQFF.

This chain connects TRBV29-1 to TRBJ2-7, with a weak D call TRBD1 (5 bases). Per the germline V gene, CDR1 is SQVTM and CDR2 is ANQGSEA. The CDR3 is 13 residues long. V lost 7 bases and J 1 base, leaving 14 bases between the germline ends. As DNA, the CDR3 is TGCAGCGCCCACATTGACAGTTCCTACGAGCAGTACTTC. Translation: CSAHIDSSYEQYF.

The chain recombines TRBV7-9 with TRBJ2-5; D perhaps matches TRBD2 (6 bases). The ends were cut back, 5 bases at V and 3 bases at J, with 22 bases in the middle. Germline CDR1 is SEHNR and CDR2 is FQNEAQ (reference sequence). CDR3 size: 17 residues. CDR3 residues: CASSLLGGSTSKETQYF. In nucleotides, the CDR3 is TGTGCCAGCAGCCTATTAGGAGGGAGCACCTCCAAAGAGACCCAGTACTTC.

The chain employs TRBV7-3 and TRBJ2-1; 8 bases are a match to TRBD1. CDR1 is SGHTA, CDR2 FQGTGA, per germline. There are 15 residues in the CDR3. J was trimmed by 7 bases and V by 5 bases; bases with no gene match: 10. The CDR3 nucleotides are TGTGCCAGCAGCGGCACGGGACAGGTTATGAATGAGCAGTTCTTC. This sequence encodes CASSGTGQVMNEQFF.

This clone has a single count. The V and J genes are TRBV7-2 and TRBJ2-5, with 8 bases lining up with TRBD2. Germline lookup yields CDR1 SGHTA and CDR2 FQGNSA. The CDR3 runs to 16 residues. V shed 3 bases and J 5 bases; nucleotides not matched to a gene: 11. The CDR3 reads CASSLMSGSGAETQYF. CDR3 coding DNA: TGTGCCAGCAGCTTGATGAGCGGGAGTGGAGCGGAGACCCAGTACTTC.

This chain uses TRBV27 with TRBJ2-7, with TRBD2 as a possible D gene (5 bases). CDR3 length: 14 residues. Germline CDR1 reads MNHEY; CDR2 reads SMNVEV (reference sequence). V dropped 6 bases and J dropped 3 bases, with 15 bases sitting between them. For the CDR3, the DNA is TGTGCCAGCAGCCCGGCGAGCGGCCTCTACGAGCAGTACTTC. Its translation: CASSPASGLYEQYF.

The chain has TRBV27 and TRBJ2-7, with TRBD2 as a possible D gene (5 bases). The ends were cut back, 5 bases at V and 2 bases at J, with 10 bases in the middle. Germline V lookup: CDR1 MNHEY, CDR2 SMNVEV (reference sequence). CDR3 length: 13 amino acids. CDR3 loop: CASSKSGPYEQYF. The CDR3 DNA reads TGTGCCAGCAGTAAGAGCGGACCCTACGAGCAGTACTTC.

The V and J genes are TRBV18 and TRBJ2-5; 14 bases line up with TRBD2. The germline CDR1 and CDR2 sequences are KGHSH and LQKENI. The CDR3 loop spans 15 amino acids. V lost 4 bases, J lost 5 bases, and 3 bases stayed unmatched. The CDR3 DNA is TGTGCCAGCTCACTGGGACTAGCGGGAGTTGAGACCCAGTACTTC. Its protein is CASSLGLAGVETQYF.

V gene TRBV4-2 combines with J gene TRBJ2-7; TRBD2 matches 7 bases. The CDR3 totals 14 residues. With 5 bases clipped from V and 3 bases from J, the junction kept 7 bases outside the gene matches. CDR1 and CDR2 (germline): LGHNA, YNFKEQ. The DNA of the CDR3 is TGTGCCAGCAGCTTTGGGGCTAGCGGCTACGAGCAGTACTTC. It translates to CASSFGASGYEQYF.